The rows below give T cell receptor beta chains drawn from one sample of a study of blood T cell repertoires in COVID-19. The assay was immunoSEQ multiplex PCR, and TCRdb's table has in-frame clones only and misses some. This table has 200,000 to 300,000 clones, around 80% appearing once. Material for sequencing was peripheral blood. Every receptor here comes from a man aged 40-55 years who had recovered from COVID-19. CDR3s include the opening cysteine and the closing phenylalanine or tryptophan. The order of the fields is J gene, CDR3 length, D gene, V gene, clone size, CDR3 DNA, CDR3 protein. The D gene is left open where the match is weak. Some rows mark clone size as missing; the rest say once, few, many or name a class of expanded clone.

TRBJ1-5	13	TRBD1	TRBV5-1	.	TGCGCCAGCAGTACAGGGGGCGGTCAGCCCCAGCATTTT	CASSTGGGQPQHF
TRBJ1-6	18	.	TRBV4-3	.	TGCGCCAGCAGCCAAGATCCCCAGGGGAGCACCTATAATTCACCCCTCCACTTT	CASSQDPQGSTYNSPLHF
TRBJ1-1	14	.	TRBV7-2	.	TGTGCCAGCAGCTTGCAGGGCGAAGGCACTGAAGCTTTCTTT	CASSLQGEGTEAFF
TRBJ1-6	15	TRBD1	TRBV11-2	few	TGTGCCAGCAGCTTGACAGGGGGCGGGAATTCACCCCTCCACTTT	CASSLTGGGNSPLHF
TRBJ2-5	14	TRBD1	TRBV24-1	once	TGTGCCACCAGTGACCCTACAGGGGGTCAGACCCAGTACTTC	CATSDPTGGQTQYF
TRBJ2-2	13	.	TRBV12-3/TRBV12-4	.	TGTGCCAGCAGTCACCCCCGGGGCGGGGAGCTGTTTTTT	CASSHPRGGELFF
TRBJ2-1	15	.	TRBV5-1	.	TGCGCCAGCAGCTTGGTAGCGGCCACTGGGAATGAGCAGTTCTTC	CASSLVAATGNEQFF
TRBJ2-1	12	.	TRBV7-9	.	TGTGCCAGCAGCTCGACAAGAGTTGAGCAGTTCTTC	CASSSTRVEQFF
TRBJ1-1	15	.	TRBV27	.	TGTGCCAGCAGTTACGCGGGGTCCCCGAACACTGAAGCTTTCTTT	CASSYAGSPNTEAFF
TRBJ2-3	22	.	TRBV21-1	.	TGTGCCAGCAGCAAGGGTAGGAGTATCGTGGCTAGCGGGAGGCCTCACACAGATACGCAGTATTTT	CASSKGRSIVASGRPHTDTQYF
TRBJ2-7	15	TRBD2	TRBV19	few	TGTGCCAGTAGTATAGATAGTAGCGGGGGCTACGAGCAGTACTTC	CASSIDSSGGYEQYF
TRBJ1-6	15	TRBD1	TRBV5-1	.	TGCGCCAGCAGCTCGGACAGGGGGCACAATTCACCCCTCCACTTT	CASSSDRGHNSPLHF
TRBJ2-3	21	TRBD1	TRBV18	.	TGTGCCAGCTCACCAACTCCGGGACAGGGGGCGGCGGGAGGAAAGGCAGATACGCAGTATTTT	CASSPTPGQGAAGGKADTQYF
TRBJ1-4	16	TRBD1	TRBV2	.	TGTGCCAGCAGCGACATTACAGGGGGTTTAAATGAAAAACTGTTTTTT	CASSDITGGLNEKLFF
TRBJ1-1	15	TRBD1	TRBV6-5	.	TGTGCCAGCAGGAGACAGGGTTGGGTTGGCACTGAAGCTTTCTTT	CASRRQGWVGTEAFF
TRBJ1-3	15	.	TRBV25-1	.	TGTGCCAGCAGTGATGTTGTGGGGCCTGGGGACACCATATATTTT	CASSDVVGPGDTIYF
TRBJ2-1	15	.	TRBV7-2	.	TGTGCCAGCAGTGTTAGCGGCTTTACGTACAATGAGCAGTTCTTC	CASSVSGFTYNEQFF
TRBJ2-1	13	.	TRBV10-3	.	TGTGCCATTCAACAGGGTCCTCAGAATGAGCAGTTCTTC	CAIQQGPQNEQFF